This TCR beta chain was recorded in a study of PD-1 blockade in classical Hodgkin lymphoma (dated by TCRdb to the early 2020s). For the study in its entirety: Nivolumab dosing was 3 mg/kg intravenously every 2 weeks, continuing until either disease progression or unacceptable toxicity. The study used TCR beta sequencing and CyTOF to define a peripheral blood immune signature of response to PD-1 blockade in classical Hodgkin lymphoma. Points the paper makes about the study in general: Baseline TCR diversity was reported to be lower in newly diagnosed patients than in healthy donors and to be lower still in relapsed/refractory patients. Trial patients achieving complete response had baseline diversity similar to newly diagnosed patients, whereas partial responders and progressors had significantly lower diversity. Lower diversity was seen in patients whose nivolumab began less than 1 year after ASCT, and these patients were left out of later analyses so that immune reconstitution would not confound the results. CD4+ but not CD8+ TCR diversity rose significantly by C4D1 (p=0.0027 vs p=0.16), most apparent in complete responders (p=0.02). The study was restricted to a single clinical trial cohort, and the causes of repertoire differences, possibly disease activity or prior therapy, were left undefined.

Genomic DNA was extracted with the Qiagen DNeasy kit from unsorted PBMCs and from negatively selected CD4+ and CD8+ fractions. Amplification of TCR beta CDR3 regions was done by immunoSEQ multiplex PCR with primers that anneal to V and J segments. A synthetic immune receptor repertoire was used to minimize amplification bias, and any remaining bias was removed computationally after sequencing. The paper's data handling went like this. Custom Python scripts were used to quantify repertoire diversity as the Shannon entropy index. The unsorted, CD4+ and CD8+ repertoires were each analyzed separately, with the exception of combined analyses, where CD4+ and CD8+ sequences were merged in silico. A clone counted as expanded when the clone's frequency after treatment rose at least 2-fold relative to C1D1, and clones undetected at baseline were given a pseudocount of 0.5. Singleton clones were defined as clones with 0 or 1 copy at C1D1, and non-singleton clones were defined as clones with 2 or more copies. Clones expanded in unsorted samples were assigned a CD4+, CD8+ or unknown annotation through matching of protein sequences in sorted samples from the same patient. Diversity changes from C1D1 to C4D1 were tested in paired samples using Wilcoxon tests. TCRdb's version of the immuneACCESS table is confined to in-frame rearrangements and falls short of the full clone set. An unresolved V gene accounts for under half of the shortfall where checked; the remainder is of unknown origin. The DNA was the basis for D and trimming; V, J and clone size are from that table. For this sample there are about 13,000 clones; approximately 91% appear just once. Jointly, the top ten make up 8% to 11% of the sample.

A note on this clone: Its cognate antigen has yet to be identified. One base away there is no much larger clone; base qualities are not given.

The V end gives up 5 bases and the J end 0 bases, leaving 10 bases in the junction not matched to a gene. CDR1 and CDR2 (LGHNT, FRNRAP) derive from the germline V gene. The CDR3 contains 17 residues, cysteine and phenylalanine counted. Only the CDR3 DNA stays, 51 bases, in frame from base 1. The sample's time point label, decoded: cycle 1 day 1 (C1D1), immediately before nivolumab initiation. Every trial patient had relapsed after autologous stem cell transplantation, and cohorts A, B and C differed in prior brentuximab vedotin exposure. The trial cohort included fewer than 60 patients with relapsed/refractory classical Hodgkin lymphoma, and each patient had a best overall response of complete response, partial response or progressive disease. In the multi-cohort phase II CheckMate 205 trial, trial patients received single-agent nivolumab. An independent review committee assessed best overall response by applying the 2007 International Working Group response criteria. Trial PBMCs were collected just before the start of nivolumab (C1D1) and during therapy at cycle 2 day 1 and cycle 4 day 1. Peripheral blood was collected in 8 mL Vacutainer Cell Preparation Tubes, from which PBMCs were isolated by centrifugation and then cryopreserved.

This chain is built from TRBV12-5 and TRBJ1-1; 9 central nucleotides agree with TRBD1. The source is a human donor with classical Hodgkin lymphoma. The sequences come from peripheral blood mononuclear cells (PBMCs), collected at baseline. Here is the DNA: TGTGCTAGTGGTCTGGACGGACAGGGGCTCGTGAACACTGAAGCTTTCTTT. Its translation is CASGLDGQGLVNTEAFF.